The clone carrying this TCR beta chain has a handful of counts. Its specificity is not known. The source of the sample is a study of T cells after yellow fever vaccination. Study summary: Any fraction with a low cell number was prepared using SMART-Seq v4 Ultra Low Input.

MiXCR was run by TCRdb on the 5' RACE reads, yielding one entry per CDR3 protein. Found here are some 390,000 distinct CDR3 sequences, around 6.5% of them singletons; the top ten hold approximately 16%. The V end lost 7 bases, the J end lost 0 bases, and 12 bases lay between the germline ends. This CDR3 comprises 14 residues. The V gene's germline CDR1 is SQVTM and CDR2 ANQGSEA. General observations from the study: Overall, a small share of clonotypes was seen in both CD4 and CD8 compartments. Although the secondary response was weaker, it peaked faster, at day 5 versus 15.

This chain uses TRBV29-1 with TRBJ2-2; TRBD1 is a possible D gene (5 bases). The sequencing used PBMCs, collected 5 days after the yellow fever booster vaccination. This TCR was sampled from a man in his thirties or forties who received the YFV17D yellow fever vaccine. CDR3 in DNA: TGCAGCGGCCACGACAGCTCGAACACCGGGGAGCTGTTTTTT. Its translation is CSGHDSSNTGELFF.